Below are 30 T cell receptor beta chains sequenced from a single sample in a study of lymphopenia after photon versus proton radiotherapy. The table came from immunoSEQ multiplex PCR; TCRdb's copy has only in-frame clones and leaves some out. The repertoire holds 75,000 or so clones, with around four fifths as singletons. The sample was peripheral blood, taken from a patient treated with proton-based radiotherapy. Receptors were obtained from a man aged 60-69 years with pancreatic cancer.

V and J are TRBV19 and TRBJ1-2, with TRBD1 identical over 8 bases. V dropped 4 bases and J dropped 1; count of bases not matched to a gene: 11. Germline V gene lookup returns CDR1 LNHDA and CDR2 SQIVND (reference sequence). CDR3 length: 17 amino acids. The CDR3, as DNA: TGTGCCAGTAGTACAGGACAGGGCAGTAACAATAACTATGGCTACACCTTC. It translates to CASSTGQGSNNNYGYTF. The variable domain in full, completed from reference TRBV19 and TRBJ1-2, reads DGGITQSPKYLFRKEGQNVTLSCEQNLNHDAMYWYRQDPGQGLRLIYYSQIVNDFQKGDIAEGYSVSREKKESFPLTVTSAQKNPTAFYLCASSTGQGSNNNYGYTFGSGTRLTVV.

This chain connects TRBV28 to TRBJ2-2; D remains unclear. CDR1 and CDR2 (germline): MDHEN, SYDVKM. Trimming removed 8 bases at V and 0 bases at J, with 7 bases between. CDR3 size: 13 residues. DNA for the CDR3: TGTGCCAGCGGTCGCGCGAACACCGGGGAGCTGTTTTTT. Translated: CASGRANTGELFF. The full variable domain, with the rest looked up from reference TRBV28 and TRBJ2-2, is DVKVTQSSRYLVKRTGEKVFLECVQDMDHENMFWYRQDPGLGLRLIYFSYDVKMKEKGDIPEGYSVSREKKERFSLILESASTNQTSMYLCASGRANTGELFFGEGSRLTVL.

The V gene is TRBV9, the J gene TRBJ2-1; 9 bases fit TRBD2. V dropped 3 bases and J dropped 8; count of bases not matched to a gene: 12. Looked up from germline, CDR1 is SGDLS and CDR2 is YYNGEE. The CDR3 has 16 amino acids. The CDR3 DNA follows: TGTGCCAGCAGCGCTCGTTTAGCGGGAGTCGGGGATGAGCAGTTCTTC. Translating it yields CASSARLAGVGDEQFF.

V gene TRBV14 combines with J gene TRBJ1-2, with a tentative D call TRBD1 (5 bases). The germline CDR1 and CDR2 sequences are SGHDN and FVKESK. The V end was cut by 4 bases, the J end by 7 bases, with 13 bases between. The CDR3 spans 13 residues. CDR3 nucleotides: TGTGCCAGCAGCCCCCCAGGGATTGGTGGCTACACCTTC. The encoded protein is CASSPPGIGGYTF.

The chain uses TRBV11-3 and TRBJ2-3; tentatively, D is TRBD1 or TRBD2 (5 bases each). Germline V gene data show CDR1 as SGHNT and CDR2 as YENEEA. The CDR3 has 16 amino acids. V was trimmed by 6 bases and J by 5 bases, leaving 21 bases between them. CDR3 amino acids: CASSLLTGASGDTQYF. As DNA, the CDR3 is TGTGCCAGCAGTCTTCTAACCGGGGCCTCGGGAGATACGCAGTATTTT.

This chain uses TRBV7-9 with TRBJ2-1, with 8 bases fitting TRBD2. V was pared by 1 base and J by 5 bases, with 4 bases of the junction left unmatched. CDR3 length: 15 residues. Germline CDR1 SEHNR, CDR2 FQNEAQ (reference sequence). CDR3: CASSLVGSGNNEQFF. CDR3 bases: TGTGCCAGCAGCTTAGTAGGTAGCGGGAACAATGAGCAGTTCTTC.

The J gene is TRBJ2-7, the V gene TRBV18, with 8 bases identical to TRBD1. In germline, CDR1 is KGHSH, CDR2 LQKENI. The CDR3 loop spans 15 amino acids. After removal of 1 base from V and 0 bases from J, the junction contained 2 bases not matched to a gene. For the CDR3, the DNA is TGTGCCAGCTCACCACTAGACAGGGGCTCCTACGAGCAGTACTTC. Its protein is CASSPLDRGSYEQYF.

V is TRBV11-3 and J is TRBJ2-6; maybe TRBD2 (5 bases). Germline values: CDR1 SGHNT, CDR2 YENEEA. Trimming left V 1 base short and J 0 bases short, with 13 bases between. The CDR3 is made up of 18 amino acids. The CDR3 here is CASSLVDLGSSGANVLTF. In nucleotides, the CDR3 is TGTGCCAGCAGCTTAGTTGATCTGGGGAGCTCTGGGGCCAACGTCCTGACTTTC.

V gene TRBV5-6 combines with J gene TRBJ2-7, with D uncertain. Per the germline V gene, CDR1 is SGHDT and CDR2 is YYEEEE. CDR3 length: 13 residues. Trimming shortened V by 0 bases and J by 0 bases, and 4 bases separated the two germline ends. DNA for the CDR3: TGTGCCAGCAGCTTGGGCGTCTCCTACGAGCAGTACTTC. Its protein is CASSLGVSYEQYF.

V usage is TRBV2 and J usage is TRBJ2-3; D might be TRBD2 (6 bases). Trimming took 4 bases from V and 6 from J, leaving 20 bases between them. Germline V lookup: CDR1 SNHLY, CDR2 FYNNEI. This CDR3 region has 16 residues. In DNA form, the CDR3 reads TGTGCCAGCAGTGTGGGACTTCTGGGTATGACGGATACGCAGTATTTT. Translation: CASSVGLLGMTDTQYF.

The V gene is TRBV19, the J gene TRBJ2-4; TRBD2 might be the D (5 bases). The CDR3 totals 15 residues. Germline CDR1 LNHDA, CDR2 SQIVND (reference sequence). Between the trimmed V and J ends, which lost 5 bases and 6 bases, there was a span of 17 bases. CDR3 DNA sequence: TGTGCCAGTAGTCCGACGGACTTTGGGCCAAACATTCAGTACTTC. Translating it yields CASSPTDFGPNIQYF.

V usage is TRBV5-1 and J usage is TRBJ2-3, with a weak D call TRBD2 (5 bases). The CDR3 totals 14 residues. Trimming removed 6 bases from V and 0 bases from J, with 11 bases in between. CDR1 is SGHRS and CDR2 is YFSETQ in the germline V gene. The CDR3 nucleotides are TGCGCCAGCAATGCGGGCGACAGCACAGATACGCAGTATTTT. It translates to CASNAGDSTDTQYF.

On this clone: The identical CDR3 is also encoded by other nucleotide sequences in the sample. The chain couples TRBV5-1 to TRBJ2-5; D not resolved. CDR1 and CDR2 (germline): SGHRS, YFSETQ. The CDR3 consists of 11 residues. With 3 bases removed from V and 2 bases from J, the gap between germline ends came to 2 bases. The CDR3 DNA follows: TGCGCCAGCAGCTATCAAGAGACCCAGTACTTC. Amino acids: CASSYQETQYF. Together with reference TRBV5-1 and TRBJ2-5, the CDR3 gives the full variable domain: KAGVTQTPRYLIKTRGQQVTLSCSPISGHRSVSWYQQTPGQGLQFLFEYFSETQRNKGNFPGRFSGRQFSNSRSEMNVSTLELGDSALYLCASSYQETQYFGPGTRLLVL.

In its sample, this clone was seen a few times. This sequence joins TRBV30 and TRBJ2-3, with 7 bases identical to TRBD2. Germline lookup yields CDR1 GTSNPN and CDR2 SVGIG (reference sequence). Trimming removed 2 bases from V and 4 bases from J; junction bases left unmatched: 9. The CDR3 loop spans 15 amino acids. This chain's CDR3 is CAWSWAGASADTQYF. CDR3 in DNA: TGTGCCTGGAGTTGGGCGGGAGCTTCTGCAGATACGCAGTATTTT.

The rearrangement uses TRBV29-1 and TRBJ1-1; 9 nucleotides match TRBD1. The germline V gene has CDR1 SQVTM and CDR2 ANQGSEA. This CDR3 comprises 14 residues. V lost 7 bases, J lost 0 bases, and 6 bases stayed unmatched. CDR3 loop: CSAGTGPMNTEAFF. The DNA for the CDR3 is TGCAGCGCTGGGACAGGGCCTATGAACACTGAAGCTTTCTTT.

This CDR3 is CASSSSAGTAYEQYF. CDR3 nucleotide sequence: TGTGCCAGCAGCTCCTCCGCCGGGACAGCCTACGAGCAGTACTTC. The rearrangement uses TRBV9 and TRBJ2-7; TRBD1 matches at 7 bases. The CDR3 has 15 residues. Germline loops: CDR1 SGDLS, CDR2 YYNGEE. V lost 4 bases, J lost 2 bases, and 9 bases stayed unmatched.

V gene TRBV21-1 combines with J gene TRBJ1-3; TRBD1 is the table's D call and was not checked against the DNA. TRBV21-1 is described as a pseudogene. The CDR3 is 17 amino acids. The CDR3 loop reads CASSAMLGQVVGNTIYF. CDR3 in DNA: TGTGCCAGCAGCGCGATGCTTGGACAGGTAGTAGGAAACACCATATATTTT.

The gene calls are TRBV11-2 and TRBJ2-4; TRBD1 is a possible D gene (5 bases). Deletions cut 5 bases from V and 3 bases from J, with 14 bases between. This CDR3 has 15 residues. Germline values: CDR1 SGHAT, CDR2 FQNNGV. The CDR3 sequence: CASSPMWQGKNIQYF. CDR3 coding DNA: TGTGCCAGCAGCCCAATGTGGCAGGGCAAAAACATTCAGTACTTC.

The chain combines TRBV10-3 with TRBJ1-4; 9 bases match TRBD1. The CDR3 sequence is 13 residues long. Germline trimming cut 8 bases from V and 2 bases from J; bases unmatched to any gene: 0. The germline V gene encodes CDR1 ENHRY and CDR2 SYGVKD. The CDR3 coding sequence is TGTGCCATCGGGACAGGGACTAATGAAAAACTGTTTTTT. Amino acids: CAIGTGTNEKLFF.

V gene TRBV6-5 combines with J gene TRBJ2-2; D gene ambiguous. V dropped 6 bases and J dropped 7 bases, with 12 bases sitting between them. Looked up from germline, CDR1 is MNHEY and CDR2 is SVGAGI. The CDR3 is 13 residues long. The chain's CDR3 is CASSTGINGELFF. DNA of the CDR3: TGTGCCAGCAGCACTGGGATTAACGGGGAGCTGTTTTTT.

The chain employs TRBV30 and TRBJ2-7; weak D call: TRBD2 (5 bases). Trimming took 0 bases from V and 7 from J, leaving 13 bases between them. The length of the CDR3 is 13 residues. The germline V gene encodes CDR1 GTSNPN and CDR2 SVGIG (reference sequence). The CDR3 region has the DNA TGTGCCTGGAGTGTCGCGACTATGGGGGAGCAGTACTTC. Its translation is CAWSVATMGEQYF.

This rearrangement joins TRBV9 to TRBJ2-1, with unresolved D. CDR3 length equals 14 residues. V was cut by 0 bases and J by 4 bases, with 8 bases left in between. Germline CDR1 and CDR2: SGDLS and YYNGEE. This CDR3 reads CASSVGQTYNEQFF. CDR3 nucleotide sequence: TGTGCCAGCAGCGTAGGTCAGACTTACAATGAGCAGTTCTTC.

The chain employs TRBV5-6 and TRBJ2-5, with a tentative D call TRBD1 (5 bases). The CDR3 totals 13 residues. Germline V gives CDR1 SGHDT, CDR2 YYEEEE. The V end was cut by 1 base, the J end by 5 bases, with 9 bases between. CDR3 in DNA: TGTGCCAGCAGCTTGTACAGGTCGGAGACCCAGTACTTC. The encoded protein is CASSLYRSETQYF.

V is TRBV18 and J is TRBJ1-1; weak D call: TRBD1 (5 bases). CDR1 is KGHSH and CDR2 is LQKENI in the germline V gene. The CDR3 spans 14 residues. The V and J ends lost 6 bases and 0 bases respectively, with 11 bases between them. This CDR3 reads CASSPGLMNTEAFF. The CDR3 bases are TGTGCCAGCTCCCCGGGACTTATGAACACTGAAGCTTTCTTT.

The chain combines TRBV5-4 with TRBJ1-3; D unclear. The length of the CDR3 is 15 residues. V dropped 0 bases and J dropped 1 base, with 8 bases sitting between them. The germline V gene has CDR1 SGHNT and CDR2 YYREEE (reference sequence). The CDR3 coding sequence is TGTGCCAGCAGCTTGGGTAGTGGATCTGGAAACACCATATATTTT. The encoded protein is CASSLGSGSGNTIYF.

The chain is built from TRBV28 and TRBJ2-7; perhaps TRBD1 as D (5 bases). Germline loops: CDR1 MDHEN, CDR2 SYDVKM. The germline V and J ends were trimmed by 5 bases and 5 bases, with 13 bases remaining between them. CDR3 length equals 13 residues. The CDR3 coding sequence is TGTGCCAGCAGTCCCACGGGCAGGGACGAGCAGTACTTC. Translating gives CASSPTGRDEQYF.

This clone was counted once. This chain connects TRBV5-1 to TRBJ2-1; D is uncertain. Trimming removed 0 bases from V and 0 bases from J, with 10 bases in between. CDR1 is SGHRS and CDR2 is YFSETQ in the germline V gene. The CDR3 is 16 amino acids. CDR3 nucleotide sequence: TGCGCCAGCAGCTTGGCCAACCCGAGCTCCTACAATGAGCAGTTCTTC. This gives the protein CASSLANPSSYNEQFF.

The chain carries TRBV2 and TRBJ1-2, with D unresolved. The CDR3 totals 11 residues. Trimming stripped 4 bases from V and 3 bases from J, with 3 bases between. The germline V gene encodes CDR1 SNHLY and CDR2 FYNNEI. DNA of the CDR3: TGTGCCAGCAGTGCTGACTATGGCTACACCTTC. This sequence encodes CASSADYGYTF.

This clone was counted a single time. V usage is TRBV9 and J usage is TRBJ2-1; 7 nucleotides agree with TRBD2. CDR1 is SGDLS, CDR2 YYNGEE, per germline. CDR3 length: 12 residues. V lost 7 bases to trimming and J lost 10 bases; unmatched junction nucleotides: 8. The CDR3 sequence is CASGLTGGEQFF. CDR3 sequence (DNA): TGTGCCAGCGGTTTAACGGGAGGAGAGCAGTTCTTC.

The sample holds one count of this clone. CDR3 sequence: CASSSGYNEQFF. CDR3 coding DNA: TGTGCCAGCAGCTCAGGGTACAATGAGCAGTTCTTC. This sequence joins TRBV14 and TRBJ2-1; a possible D gene is TRBD1 (5 bases). The V end lost 5 bases, the J end lost 4 bases, and 6 bases lay between the germline ends. The CDR3 is made up of 12 amino acids. CDR1 and CDR2 from the germline V gene are SGHDN and FVKESK.